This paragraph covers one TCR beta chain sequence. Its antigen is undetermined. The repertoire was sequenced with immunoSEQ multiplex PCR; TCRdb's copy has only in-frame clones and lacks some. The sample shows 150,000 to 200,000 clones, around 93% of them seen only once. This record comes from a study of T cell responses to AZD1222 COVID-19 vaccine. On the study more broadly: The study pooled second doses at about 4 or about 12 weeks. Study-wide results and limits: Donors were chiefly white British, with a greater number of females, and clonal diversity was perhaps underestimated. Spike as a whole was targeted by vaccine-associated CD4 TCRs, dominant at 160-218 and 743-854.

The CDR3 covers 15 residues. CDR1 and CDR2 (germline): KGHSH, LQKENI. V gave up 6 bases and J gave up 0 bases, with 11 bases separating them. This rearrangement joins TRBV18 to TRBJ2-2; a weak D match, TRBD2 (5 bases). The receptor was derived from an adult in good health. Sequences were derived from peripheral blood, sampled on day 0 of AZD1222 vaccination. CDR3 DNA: TGTGCCAGCTCTTCGGGATTGTCGAACACCGGGGAGCTGTTTTTT. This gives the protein CASSSGLSNTGELFF.